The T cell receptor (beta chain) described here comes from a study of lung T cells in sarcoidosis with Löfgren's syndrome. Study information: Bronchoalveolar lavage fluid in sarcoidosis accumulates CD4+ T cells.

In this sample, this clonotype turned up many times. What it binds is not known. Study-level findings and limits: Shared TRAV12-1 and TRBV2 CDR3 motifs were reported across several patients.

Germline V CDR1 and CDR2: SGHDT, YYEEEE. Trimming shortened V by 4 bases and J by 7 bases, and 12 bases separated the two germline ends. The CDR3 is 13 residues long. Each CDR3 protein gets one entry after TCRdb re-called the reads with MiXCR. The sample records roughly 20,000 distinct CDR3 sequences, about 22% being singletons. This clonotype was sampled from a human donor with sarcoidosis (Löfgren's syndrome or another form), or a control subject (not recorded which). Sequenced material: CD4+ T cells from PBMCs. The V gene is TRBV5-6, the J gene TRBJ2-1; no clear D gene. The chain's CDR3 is CASSTGRLNEQFF. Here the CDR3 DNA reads TGTGCCAGCAGCACCGGACGGCTTAATGAGCAGTTCTTC. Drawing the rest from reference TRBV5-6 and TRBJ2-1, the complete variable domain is DAGVTQSPTHLIKTRGQQVTLRCSPKSGHDTVSWYQQALGQGPQFIFQYYEEEERQRGNFPDRFSGHQFPNYSSELNVNALLLGDSALYLCASSTGRLNEQFFGPGTRLTVL.